This entry describes one T cell receptor (beta chain). A clone one base away is much larger, so this may be a read error. Using its own MiXCR run on the 5' RACE reads, TCRdb lists one record per CDR3 protein. This repertoire shows about 21,000 distinct CDR3 sequences, more than 14% found once; its top ten account for roughly 14%. This sample is part of a study of neurological immune-mediated disorders. The CDR3 runs to 14 residues. Germline-derived CDR1 and CDR2 are MNHEY and SVGAGI. V lost 6 bases and J lost 3, with 14 bases in between. This receptor was taken from a female donor with HTLV-1-associated myelopathy (HAM/TSP). The rearrangement joins TRBV6-5 to TRBJ1-1; tentatively, D is TRBD1 (6 bases). The sequencing sample was made of PBMCs. CDR3 nucleotide sequence: TGTGCCAGCAGGGCTAGGGCAGGGGACACTGAAGCTTTCTTT. This translates into CASRARAGDTEAFF.